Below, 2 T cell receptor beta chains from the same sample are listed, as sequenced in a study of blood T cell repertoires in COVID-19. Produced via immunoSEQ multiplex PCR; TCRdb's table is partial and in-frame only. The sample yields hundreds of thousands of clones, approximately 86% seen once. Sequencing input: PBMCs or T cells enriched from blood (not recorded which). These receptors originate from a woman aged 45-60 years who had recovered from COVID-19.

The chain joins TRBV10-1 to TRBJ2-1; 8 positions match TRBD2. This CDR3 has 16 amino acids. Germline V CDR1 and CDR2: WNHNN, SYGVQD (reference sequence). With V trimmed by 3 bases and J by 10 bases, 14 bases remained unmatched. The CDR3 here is CASSDLTSGPFDEQFF. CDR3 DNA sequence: TGCGCCAGCAGTGACCTAACTAGCGGTCCTTTTGACGAGCAGTTCTTC.

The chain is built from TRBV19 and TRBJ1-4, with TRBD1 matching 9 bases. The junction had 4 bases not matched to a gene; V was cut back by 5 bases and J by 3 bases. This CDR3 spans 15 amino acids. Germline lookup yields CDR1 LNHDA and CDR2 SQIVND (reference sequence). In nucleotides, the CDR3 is TGTGCCAGTAGTGGACAGGGGAGGGCTAATGAAAAACTGTTTTTT. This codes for CASSGQGRANEKLFF. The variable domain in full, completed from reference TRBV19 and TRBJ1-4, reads DGGITQSPKYLFRKEGQNVTLSCEQNLNHDAMYWYRQDPGQGLRLIYYSQIVNDFQKGDIAEGYSVSREKKESFPLTVTSAQKNPTAFYLCASSGQGRANEKLFFGSGTQLSVL.